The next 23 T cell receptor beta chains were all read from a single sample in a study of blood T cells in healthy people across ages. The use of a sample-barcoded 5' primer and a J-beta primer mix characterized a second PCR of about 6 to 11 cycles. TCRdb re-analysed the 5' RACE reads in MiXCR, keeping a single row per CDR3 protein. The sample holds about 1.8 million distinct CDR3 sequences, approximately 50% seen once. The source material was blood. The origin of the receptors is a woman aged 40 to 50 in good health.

CDR3 in DNA: TGTGCCCACGCCGGACAGGGGTCTACCTACGAGCAGTACTTC. It translates to CAHAGQGSTYEQYF. This chain links TRBV28 with TRBJ2-7; 9 positions match TRBD1. After removal of 11 bases from V and 2 bases from J, the junction contained 10 bases not matched to a gene. CDR1 is MDHEN and CDR2 is SYDVKM in the germline V gene. The CDR3 loop spans 14 amino acids.

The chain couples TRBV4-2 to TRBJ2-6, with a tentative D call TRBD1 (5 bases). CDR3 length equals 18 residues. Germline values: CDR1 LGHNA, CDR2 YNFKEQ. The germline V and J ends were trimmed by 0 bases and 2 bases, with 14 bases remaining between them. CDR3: CASSQERQSLPGANVLTF. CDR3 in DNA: TGTGCCAGCAGCCAAGAAAGACAGTCTTTACCTGGGGCCAACGTCCTGACTTTC.

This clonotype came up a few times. This CDR3 reads CASSQSGDYNEQFF. CDR3 DNA sequence: TGCGCCAGCAGCCAGAGCGGGGACTACAATGAGCAGTTCTTC. The rearrangement joins TRBV4-1 to TRBJ2-1; 7 bases align to TRBD2. V shed 3 bases and J 3 bases; nucleotides not matched to a gene: 2. Germline lookup yields CDR1 MGHRA and CDR2 YSYEKL. CDR3 length equals 14 residues.

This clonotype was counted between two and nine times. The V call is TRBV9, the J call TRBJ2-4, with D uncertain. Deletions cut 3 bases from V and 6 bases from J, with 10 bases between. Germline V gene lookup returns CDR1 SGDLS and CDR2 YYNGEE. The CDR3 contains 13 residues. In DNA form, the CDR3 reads TGTGCCAGCAGCGAACCAGGACGAAACATTCAGTACTTC. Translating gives CASSEPGRNIQYF.

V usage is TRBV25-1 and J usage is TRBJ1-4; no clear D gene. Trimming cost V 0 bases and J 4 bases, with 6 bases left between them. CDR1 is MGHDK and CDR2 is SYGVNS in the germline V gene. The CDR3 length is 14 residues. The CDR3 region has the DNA TGTGCCAGCAGTGAATATCTCGGTAATGAAAAACTGTTTTTT. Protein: CASSEYLGNEKLFF.

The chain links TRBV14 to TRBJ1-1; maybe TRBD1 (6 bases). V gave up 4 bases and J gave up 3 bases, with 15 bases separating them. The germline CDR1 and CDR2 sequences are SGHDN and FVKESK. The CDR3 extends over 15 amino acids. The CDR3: CASSRTGRGYTEAFF. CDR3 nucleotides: TGTGCCAGCAGCCGTACAGGGCGGGGGTACACTGAAGCTTTCTTT.

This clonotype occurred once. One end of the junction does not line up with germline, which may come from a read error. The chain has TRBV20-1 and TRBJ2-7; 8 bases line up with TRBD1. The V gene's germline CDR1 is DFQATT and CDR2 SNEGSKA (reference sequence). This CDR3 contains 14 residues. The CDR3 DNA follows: TGCAGTGCCAGAGGACAGGGTAAGACCTACGAGCAGTACTTC. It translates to CSARGQGKTYEQYF.

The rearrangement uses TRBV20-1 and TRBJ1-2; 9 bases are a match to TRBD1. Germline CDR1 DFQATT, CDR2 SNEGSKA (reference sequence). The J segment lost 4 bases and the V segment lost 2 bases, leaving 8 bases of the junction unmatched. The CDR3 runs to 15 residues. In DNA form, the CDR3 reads TGCAGTGCTAGATCCACCACAGGGGGCGGCTATGGCTACACCTTC. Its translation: CSARSTTGGGYGYTF.

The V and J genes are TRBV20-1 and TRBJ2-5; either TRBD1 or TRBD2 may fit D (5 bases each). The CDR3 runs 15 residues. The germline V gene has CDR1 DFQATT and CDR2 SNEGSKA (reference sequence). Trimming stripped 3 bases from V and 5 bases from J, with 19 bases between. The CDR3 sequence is CSARGPSKTWETQYF. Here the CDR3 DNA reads TGCAGTGCTAGGGGGCCTAGCAAGACTTGGGAGACCCAGTACTTC.

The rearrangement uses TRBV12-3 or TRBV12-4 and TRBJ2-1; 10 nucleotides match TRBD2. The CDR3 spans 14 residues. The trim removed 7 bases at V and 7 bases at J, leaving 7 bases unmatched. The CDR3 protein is CASKRGGTSNEQFF. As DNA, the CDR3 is TGTGCCAGCAAGCGGGGGGGCACTTCTAATGAGCAGTTCTTC.

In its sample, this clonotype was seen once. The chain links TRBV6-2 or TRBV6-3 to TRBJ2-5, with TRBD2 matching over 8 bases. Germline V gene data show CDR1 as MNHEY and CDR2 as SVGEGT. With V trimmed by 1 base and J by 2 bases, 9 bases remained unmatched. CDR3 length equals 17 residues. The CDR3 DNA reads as TGTGCCAGCAGTTACTGGCCGACGGGGGGGGAACAAGAGACCCAGTACTTC. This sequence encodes CASSYWPTGGEQETQYF.

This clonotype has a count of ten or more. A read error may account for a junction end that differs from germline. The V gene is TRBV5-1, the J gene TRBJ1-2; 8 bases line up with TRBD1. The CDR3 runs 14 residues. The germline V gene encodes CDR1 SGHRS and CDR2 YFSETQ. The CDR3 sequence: CASSLGTGTYGYTF. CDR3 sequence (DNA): TGTGCCAGCAGTTTGGGGACAGGTACTTATGGCTACACCTTC.

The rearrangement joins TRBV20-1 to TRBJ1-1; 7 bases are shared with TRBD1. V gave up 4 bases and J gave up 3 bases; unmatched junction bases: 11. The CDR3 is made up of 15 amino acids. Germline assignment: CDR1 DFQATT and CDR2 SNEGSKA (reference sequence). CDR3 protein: CSANPTGRGDTEAFF. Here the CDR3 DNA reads TGCAGTGCTAATCCGACAGGGAGGGGAGACACTGAAGCTTTCTTT.

CDR3 nucleotide sequence: TGCAGTGCTAGAGATACTGGACTGAGTGTGTATGGCTACACCTTC. Its protein product is CSARDTGLSVYGYTF. The chain employs TRBV20-1 and TRBJ1-2, with no clear D. The CDR3 is 15 amino acids. Looked up from germline, CDR1 is DFQATT and CDR2 is SNEGSKA (reference sequence). Deletions cut 0 bases from V and 5 bases from J, with 16 bases between.

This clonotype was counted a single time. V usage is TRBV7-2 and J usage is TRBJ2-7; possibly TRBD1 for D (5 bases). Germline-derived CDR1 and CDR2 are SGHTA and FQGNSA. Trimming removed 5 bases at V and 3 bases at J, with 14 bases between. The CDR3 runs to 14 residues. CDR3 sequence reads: CASSAEGASYEQYF. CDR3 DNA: TGTGCCAGCAGCGCCGAAGGGGCCAGCTACGAGCAGTACTTC.

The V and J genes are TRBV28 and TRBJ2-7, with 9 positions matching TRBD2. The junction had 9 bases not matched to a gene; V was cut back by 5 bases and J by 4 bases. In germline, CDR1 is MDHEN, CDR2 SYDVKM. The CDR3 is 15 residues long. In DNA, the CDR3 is TGTGCCAGCAGTCCACCCGGGACTAGCATATACGAGCAGTACTTC. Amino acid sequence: CASSPPGTSIYEQYF.

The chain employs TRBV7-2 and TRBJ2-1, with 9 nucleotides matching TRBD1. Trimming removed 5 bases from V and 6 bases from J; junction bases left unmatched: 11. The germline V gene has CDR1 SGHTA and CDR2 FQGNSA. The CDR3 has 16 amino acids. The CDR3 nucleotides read TGTGCCAGCAGCAATCAACAGGGGGCTTCGGGCAATGAGCAGTTCTTC. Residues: CASSNQQGASGNEQFF.

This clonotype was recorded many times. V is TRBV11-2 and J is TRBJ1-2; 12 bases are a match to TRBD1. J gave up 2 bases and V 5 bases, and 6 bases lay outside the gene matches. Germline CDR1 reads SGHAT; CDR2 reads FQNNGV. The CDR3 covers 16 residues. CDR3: CASSPPGQGANYGYTF. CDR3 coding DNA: TGTGCCAGCAGCCCACCGGGACAGGGGGCGAACTATGGCTACACCTTC. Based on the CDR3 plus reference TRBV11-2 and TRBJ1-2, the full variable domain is EAGVAQSPRYKIIEKRQSVAFWCNPISGHATLYWYQQILGQGPKLLIQFQNNGVVDDSQLPKDRFSAERLKGVDSTLKIQPAKLEDSAVYLCASSPPGQGANYGYTFGSGTRLTVV.

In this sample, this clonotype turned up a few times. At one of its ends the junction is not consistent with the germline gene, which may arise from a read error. The CDR3 bases are TGTGCCAGCAGCGAAGCGAAGGGTTTTATCTACGAGCAGTACTTC. It encodes CASSEAKGFIYEQYF. The chain employs TRBV6-1 and TRBJ2-7; no definite D call. CDR3 length equals 15 residues. The germline V gene encodes CDR1 MNHNS and CDR2 SASEGT.

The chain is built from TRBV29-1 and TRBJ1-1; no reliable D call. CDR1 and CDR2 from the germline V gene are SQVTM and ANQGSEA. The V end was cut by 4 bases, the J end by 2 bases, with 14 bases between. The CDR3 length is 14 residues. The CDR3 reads CSVVVQLRNTEAFF. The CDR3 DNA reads TGCAGCGTTGTTGTCCAGTTAAGAAACACTGAAGCTTTCTTT.

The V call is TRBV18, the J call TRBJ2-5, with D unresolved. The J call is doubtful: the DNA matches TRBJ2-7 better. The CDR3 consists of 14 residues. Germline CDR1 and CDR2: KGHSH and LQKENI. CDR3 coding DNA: TGTGCCAGCTCACGTCTCGGCGGAGAATACGAGCAGTACTTC. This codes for CASSRLGGEYEQYF.

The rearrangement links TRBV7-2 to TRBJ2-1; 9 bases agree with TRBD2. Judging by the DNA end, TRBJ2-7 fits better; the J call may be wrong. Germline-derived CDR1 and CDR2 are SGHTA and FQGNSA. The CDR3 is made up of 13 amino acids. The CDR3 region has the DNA TGTGCCAGCAACCGCGGGGGGGTCTACGAGCAGTACTTC. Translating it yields CASNRGGVYEQYF.

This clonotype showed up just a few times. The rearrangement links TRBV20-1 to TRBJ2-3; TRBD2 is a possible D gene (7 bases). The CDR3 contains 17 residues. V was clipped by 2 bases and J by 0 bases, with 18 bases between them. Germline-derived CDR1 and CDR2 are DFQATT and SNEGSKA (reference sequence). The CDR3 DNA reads TGCAGTGCTAGACTATTAGGGGGGGGGCCTAGCACAGATACGCAGTATTTT. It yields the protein CSARLLGGGPSTDTQYF.